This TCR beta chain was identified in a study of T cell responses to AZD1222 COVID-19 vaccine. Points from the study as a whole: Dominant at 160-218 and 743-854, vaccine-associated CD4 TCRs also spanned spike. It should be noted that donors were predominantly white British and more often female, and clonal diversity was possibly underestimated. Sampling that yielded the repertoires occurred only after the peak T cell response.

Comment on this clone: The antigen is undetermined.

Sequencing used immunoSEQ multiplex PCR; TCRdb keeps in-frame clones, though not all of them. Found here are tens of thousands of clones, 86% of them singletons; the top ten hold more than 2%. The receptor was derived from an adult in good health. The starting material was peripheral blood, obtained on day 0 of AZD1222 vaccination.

The CDR3 DNA is TGCGCCAGCAGCCCCCAGCCGACAGGGGCCAACACCGGGGAGCTGTTTTTT. Translation: CASSPQPTGANTGELFF. The V and J genes are TRBV4-1 and TRBJ2-2; 8 bases fit TRBD1. V dropped 4 bases and J dropped 2; count of bases not matched to a gene: 9. CDR1 and CDR2 from the germline V gene are MGHRA and YSYEKL. The CDR3 is made up of 17 amino acids.